This is a list of T cell receptor beta chains from one sample in a study of blood T cell repertoires in COVID-19. Clones were sequenced by immunoSEQ multiplex PCR, and TCRdb holds only the in-frame ones, with some missing. The table shows around 170,000 clones, with about 88% occurring only once. Sequenced material: peripheral blood. The receptor set was obtained from a man aged 60-69 years with acute or convalescent COVID-19. Both conserved end residues are part of each CDR3. The order of the fields is V gene, J gene, clone size, D gene, CDR3 DNA, CDR3 protein. The D gene is left open where the match is weak. Clone size, where shown, is once, few, many, or a class for clones that have expanded.

>TRBV5-6|TRBJ2-7|.|TRBD2
TGTGCCAGCAGCTTGGGTCTCGGGACTAGCGGGAGAAGTTACGAGCAGTACTTC
CASSLGLGTSGRSYEQYF
>TRBV9|TRBJ1-6|.|TRBD1
TGTGCCAGTGGACAGGGTTCCGATAGTCATTCACCCCTCCACTTT
CASGQGSDSHSPLHF
>TRBV5-1|TRBJ2-7|.|.
TGCGCCAGCAGCTTGGCTTCGGCGGGCGGCTACGAGCAGTACTTC
CASSLASAGGYEQYF
>TRBV6-4|TRBJ1-6|few|TRBD1
TGTGCCAGCAGTGCCGGGACAGCGAATTCACCCCTCCACTTT
CASSAGTANSPLHF
>TRBV19|TRBJ1-5|.|.
TGTGCCAGTAGTATAGATGGGACACCTAGCAATCAGCCCCAGCATTTT
CASSIDGTPSNQPQHF
>TRBV4-1|TRBJ1-1|.|.
TGCGCCAGCAGCCGAGAAGGGGGAGATACTGAAGCTTTCTTT
CASSREGGDTEAFF
>TRBV6-5|TRBJ2-5|.|TRBD1
TGTGCCAGCGCCAGACAGGGATCAGAGACCCAGTACTTC
CASARQGSETQYF
>TRBV5-6|TRBJ2-6|.|.
TGTGCCAGCAGCTTCCTCTCTGGGGCCAACGTCCTGACTTTC
CASSFLSGANVLTF
>TRBV3-1/TRBV3-2|TRBJ1-1|.|.
TGTGCCAGCAGCCGCCCTGGGCAGCTCAACACTGAAGCTTTCTTT
CASSRPGQLNTEAFF
>TRBV19|TRBJ2-5|.|.
TGTGCCAGTAGTATAGACAGCGGAGGAGGGGAGACCCAGTACTTC
CASSIDSGGGETQYF
>TRBV2|TRBJ2-1|.|TRBD1
TGTGCCAGCAGCCGAGGGGGGACAGGGGCCGAGCAGTTCTTC
CASSRGGTGAEQFF
>TRBV10-3|TRBJ1-1|.|.
TGTGCCATCAGTGAGGGGGGGGTTAACACTGAAGCTTTCTTT
CAISEGGVNTEAFF
>TRBV5-4|TRBJ1-1|.|.
TGTGCCAGCAGCCCTGCGGGGGGCGGATTTCGGGGCACTGAAGCTTTCTTT
CASSPAGGGFRGTEAFF
>TRBV20-1|TRBJ1-1|.|TRBD1
TGCAGTGCTAGTAACCCGGGACAGGGGAGGAACACTGAAGCTTTCTTT
CSASNPGQGRNTEAFF
>TRBV2|TRBJ1-2|.|.
TGTGCCAGCAGTGAACTCCCGGGGGGCTCCTATGGCTACACCTTC
CASSELPGGSYGYTF
>TRBV3-1/TRBV3-2|TRBJ1-4|.|.
TGTGCCAGCAGCCGAGGGAGTCAAGCTGAAAAACTGTTTTTT
CASSRGSQAEKLFF
>TRBV9|TRBJ1-6|.|TRBD1
TGTGCCAGCAGCCCCCGGACAGGGTACAATTCACCCCTCCACTTT
CASSPRTGYNSPLHF
>TRBV12-3/TRBV12-4|TRBJ1-2|.|.
TGTGCCAGCAGTTTAGGGGGGCCGGGTTCCCACACCTTC
CASSLGGPGSHTF
>TRBV11-2|TRBJ2-7|.|TRBD1
TGTGCCAGCAGCTTAGACAGGGGGCTCGGGTACGAGCAGTACTTC
CASSLDRGLGYEQYF
>TRBV6-2/TRBV6-3|TRBJ2-1|.|.
TGTGCCAGCAGTTACTCGATCGCGGGGAGCTCCTACAATGAGCAGTTCTTC
CASSYSIAGSSYNEQFF
>TRBV28|TRBJ1-2|.|.
TGTGCCAGCAGTTTAGGACAGAAGTATGGCTACACCTTC
CASSLGQKYGYTF
>TRBV7-9|TRBJ2-7|few|TRBD1
TGTGCCAGCAGCCTGGGACAGGGGGCGGAGCAGTACTTC
CASSLGQGAEQYF
>TRBV5-8|TRBJ1-5|.|.
TGTGCCAGCAGCCCGGGGGACGGGGCCGCTCAGCCCCAGCATTTT
CASSPGDGAAQPQHF
>TRBV9|TRBJ1-4|.|.
TGTGCCAGCAGCCCTACGGGTCTTAATGAAAAACTGTTTTTT
CASSPTGLNEKLFF
>TRBV7-9|TRBJ1-3|.|.
TGTGCCAGCAGCTTAGCAGGGGCCGGAGACACCATATATTTT
CASSLAGAGDTIYF
>TRBV5-6|TRBJ1-2|.|.
TGTGCCAGCAGCCTCAGGGGAAATGGCTACACCTTC
CASSLRGNGYTF
>TRBV7-8|TRBJ1-6|.|.
TGTGCCAGCAGCCTAATACTGCAGGGGAAGGATTCACCCCTCCACTTT
CASSLILQGKDSPLHF
>TRBV6-6|TRBJ1-5|.|TRBD1
TGTGCCAGCAGTCCGCGGACAGGGTCGGCCCAGCATTTT
CASSPRTGSAQHF
>TRBV6-5|TRBJ1-5|.|.
TGTGCCAGCAGTTTACGACAGGTAGACAATCAGCCCCAGCATTTT
CASSLRQVDNQPQHF
>TRBV5-6|TRBJ2-2|.|.
TGTGCCAGCAGCTTGGGACTGCGTGGCACCGGGGAGCTGTTTTTT
CASSLGLRGTGELFF
>TRBV15|TRBJ1-2|.|.
TGTGCCACCAGCACAGACGGCCAGGACTATGGCTACACCTTC
CATSTDGQDYGYTF
>TRBV5-1|TRBJ1-5|.|.
TGCGCCAGCAGCATGGACAACAATCAGCCCCAGCATTTT
CASSMDNNQPQHF
>TRBV10-3|TRBJ1-1|.|.
TGTGCCATCAGTGAGTCGGGAGGGACTGAAGCTTTCTTT
CAISESGGTEAFF
>TRBV6-1|TRBJ2-6|.|.
TGTGCCAGCAGTGAAGCGCTTCGTGCGAATGGGGCCAACGTCCTGACTTTC
CASSEALRANGANVLTF
>TRBV18|TRBJ2-2|.|TRBD1
TGTGCCAGCTCACCCCTCCACGGACAGGGGAGAGAGGAGCTGTTTTTT
CASSPLHGQGREELFF
>TRBV5-1|TRBJ2-5|.|TRBD2
TGCGCCAGCAGCCTATTGGGCGGGGGGAGTTGGCAAGAGACCCAGTACTTC
CASSLLGGGSWQETQYF
>TRBV19|TRBJ1-6|.|.
TGTGCCAGTAAGGCGGGAGATTATTCACCCCTCCACTTT
CASKAGDYSPLHF
>TRBV5-1|TRBJ2-7|.|TRBD1
TGCGCCAGCAGCTACAAAATAACCGGGACAGGGGCTACCTACGAGCAGTACTTC
CASSYKITGTGATYEQYF
>TRBV11-2|TRBJ2-1|few|TRBD2
TGTGCCAGCAGCTTAGAAATAGCTAGCGGGAGCGAGCAGTTCTTC
CASSLEIASGSEQFF
>TRBV12-3/TRBV12-4|TRBJ1-5|.|.
TGTGCCAGCAGTTTGAGGGTAACTCAGCCCCAGCATTTT
CASSLRVTQPQHF
>TRBV7-7|TRBJ1-1|.|TRBD1
TGTGCCAGCAGCCTTGGACAGGGAACTGAAGCTTTCTTT
CASSLGQGTEAFF